This T cell receptor (beta chain) was sequenced for a study of sequential checkpoint blockade in melanoma. As for the study in general: Patients were randomized 1:1 to nivolumab-then-ipilimumab or ipilimumab-then-nivolumab first-line.

Stated treatment: randomized to nivolumab then ipilimumab (arm A) or the reverse (arm B). No patient had prior DNA-damaging chemotherapy. The CDR3 has 16 amino acids. V lost 5 bases, J lost 5 bases, and 11 bases stayed unmatched. Germline-derived CDR1 and CDR2 are SGHTA and FQGTGA. Profiled with immunoSEQ multiplex PCR; TCRdb holds only in-frame clones, not every one. The sample contains 15,000 to 20,000 clones, 60% to 75% of which appear only once. The chain uses TRBV7-3 and TRBJ2-1; 8 bases match TRBD2. Here the sequenced sample was CD8+ T cells sorted from blood (inferred from file names), taken from a patient given nivolumab and ipilimumab in sequence. The sequence was obtained from a human donor with melanoma. The CDR3 DNA sequence: TGTGCCAGCAGCCGCCGGGGGGGCCGGGGCGACAATGAGCAGTTCTTC. It is translated as CASSRRGGRGDNEQFF.